The rows below give T cell receptor beta chains drawn from one sample of a study of blood T cell repertoires in COVID-19. Sequenced by immunoSEQ multiplex PCR; TCRdb stores in-frame clones only, minus some. This table holds approximately 290,000 clones, around 91% found once. What was sequenced was PBMCs or T cells enriched from blood (not recorded which). These TCRs come from a woman aged 18-30 years with acute COVID-19. Each CDR3 is given with its conserved first and last residue. D genes are given only for firm matches. Size values are once, few and many counts, or a class for expanded clones, and some rows have none.

j_gene,abundance,d_gene,v_gene,CDR3aa,CDR3nt
TRBJ2-7,-,TRBD1,TRBV27,CASSFSPGQMTYEQYF,TGTGCCAGCAGTTTCTCTCCGGGACAGATGACCTACGAGCAGTACTTC
TRBJ1-1,-,-,TRBV2,CASSVGNTEAFF,TGTGCCAGCAGTGTCGGTAACACTGAAGCTTTCTTT
TRBJ2-7,-,-,TRBV13,CASSLGRPPSEQYF,TGTGCCAGCAGCTTAGGGAGGCCGCCCTCCGAGCAGTACTTC
TRBJ2-2,-,TRBD2,TRBV27,CASAPVGLAGGSGTGELFF,TGTGCCAGCGCCCCCGTTGGACTAGCGGGAGGGAGTGGCACCGGGGAGCTGTTTTTT
TRBJ2-1,-,-,TRBV6-5,CASRDLSVTYNEQFF,TGTGCCAGCAGGGATCTTAGCGTCACCTACAATGAGCAGTTCTTC
TRBJ1-6,-,-,TRBV6-5,CASSYAPGVPTPLHF,TGTGCCAGCAGTTACGCTCCAGGGGTCCCAACACCCCTCCACTTT
TRBJ2-1,-,TRBD2,TRBV11-3,CASSSGGRGEQFF,TGTGCCAGCAGCTCGGGGGGTAGGGGTGAGCAGTTCTTC
TRBJ1-1,-,-,TRBV27,CASSFGRYKRNTEAFF,TGTGCCAGCAGTTTTGGGCGATATAAACGGAACACTGAAGCTTTCTTT
TRBJ2-4,many,TRBD2,TRBV3-1/TRBV3-2,CASSPIAGGRNIQYF,TGTGCCAGCAGCCCGATAGCGGGAGGGAGAAACATTCAGTACTTC
TRBJ2-1,-,-,TRBV10-2,CASRVYQGSSYNEQFF,TGCGCCAGCAGGGTCTACCAGGGTAGCTCCTACAATGAGCAGTTCTTC
TRBJ2-6,-,TRBD1,TRBV19,CASSIGQGSSGANVLTF,TGTGCCAGTAGTATCGGACAGGGGAGCTCTGGGGCCAACGTCCTGACTTTC
TRBJ1-1,-,-,TRBV11-2,CASSSHLTEAFF,TGTGCCAGCAGCTCACATCTCACTGAAGCTTTCTTT
TRBJ2-7,-,-,TRBV5-6,CASSLSWSYEQYF,TGTGCCAGCAGCTTGTCCTGGAGTTACGAGCAGTACTTC
TRBJ1-3,few,-,TRBV15,CATSRAGTGSGNTIYF,TGTGCCACCAGCAGAGCCGGGACTGGCTCTGGAAACACCATATATTTT
TRBJ2-1,-,-,TRBV18,CASSPLVTGPAYNEQFF,TGTGCCAGCTCACCACTGGTAACTGGGCCAGCCTACAATGAGCAGTTCTTC
TRBJ1-6,-,-,TRBV7-2,CASSSGLGAKSPLHF,TGTGCCAGCAGCTCTGGACTGGGAGCAAAATCACCCCTCCACTTT
TRBJ2-1,once,-,TRBV29-1,CSARDFYDNEQFF,TGCAGCGCCCGGGACTTTTACGACAATGAGCAGTTCTTC
TRBJ1-3,-,-,TRBV5-7,CASSLVGGAPGNTIYF,TGTGCCAGCAGCTTGGTGGGAGGGGCCCCTGGAAACACCATATATTTT
TRBJ2-3,once,-,TRBV30,CAWSVGGSTDTQYF,TGTGCCTGGAGTGTTGGGGGGAGCACAGATACGCAGTATTTT
TRBJ2-1,-,TRBD1,TRBV9,CASSDDRGRDEQFF,TGTGCCAGCAGCGATGACAGGGGTCGGGATGAGCAGTTCTTC
TRBJ2-1,-,TRBD2,TRBV29-1,CSVLLAGVNNEQFF,TGCAGCGTTTTACTAGCGGGAGTAAACAATGAGCAGTTCTTC